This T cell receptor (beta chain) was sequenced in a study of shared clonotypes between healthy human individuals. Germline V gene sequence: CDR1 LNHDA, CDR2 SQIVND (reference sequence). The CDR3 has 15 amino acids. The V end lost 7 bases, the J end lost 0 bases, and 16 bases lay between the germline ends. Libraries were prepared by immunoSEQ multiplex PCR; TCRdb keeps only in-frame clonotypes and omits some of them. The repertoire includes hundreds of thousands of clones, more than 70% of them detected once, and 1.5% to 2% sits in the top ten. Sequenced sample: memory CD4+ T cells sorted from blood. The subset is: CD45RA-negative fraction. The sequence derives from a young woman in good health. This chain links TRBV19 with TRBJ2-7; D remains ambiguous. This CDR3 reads CASKARVVSSYEQYF. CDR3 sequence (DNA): TGTGCCAGTAAGGCCCGTGTGGTGAGCTCCTACGAGCAGTACTTC.